Sequencing of this T cell receptor delta chain was carried out in a study of delta chains in infants with herpesvirus infections. On the study more broadly: Infants infected with CMV after birth were searched for public fetal Vdelta1/Vgamma8 clonotype. General observations from the study: Caveat: small sample size and no race- or environment-matched controls.

By sample fraction, this clone is large (0.1 to 1%). What it recognizes is unknown. This CDR3 region has 16 residues. J gave up 0 bases and V 2 bases, and 2 bases lay outside the gene matches. The germline V gene has CDR1 GEAIGNYY and CDR2 EKD. PBMC RNA was reverse transcribed using gamma-chain- and delta-chain-specific primers. TCRdb called clones from the RT-PCR reads again using CATT. This table has fewer than 500 delta-chain clones, 20% appearing once. This chain links TRDV2 with TRDJ1, with 13 bases fitting TRDD3. This sample comprised peripheral blood, obtained at time point 1 of longitudinal follow-up. This clonotype was sampled from a human donor who was a Ugandan infant, either HIV-exposed or HIV-unexposed (not recorded which). DNA for the CDR3: TGTGCCTGTGACATACTGGGGGATACGTACACCGATAAACTCATCTTT. It is translated as CACDILGDTYTDKLIF.